Listed below are T cell receptor beta chains from one sample, sequenced in a study of OX40 agonist ivuxolimab in advanced cancers. Measured with immunoSEQ multiplex PCR; TCRdb has only the in-frame clones, and not every one. Of around 26,000 clones listed, 79% are singletons. Sequencing used CD4+ or CD8+ T cells sorted from blood, obtained in a trial of the OX40 agonist ivuxolimab. The source is an adult with an advanced solid tumor such as melanoma, head and neck, liver or kidney cancer. CDR3s include the opening cysteine and the closing phenylalanine or tryptophan. D genes are given only for firm matches. For some rows the clone size is stated as once, few or many, or as a class when expanded; others skip it.

j_call: TRBJ1-1; v_call: TRBV7-9; d_call: -; clone_size: -; cdr3_nt: TGTGCCAGCAGCCAATCTTCGCGAAGCATGAACACTGAAGCTTTCTTT; cdr3_aa: CASSQSSRSMNTEAFF
j_call: TRBJ2-1; v_call: TRBV7-9; d_call: -; clone_size: -; cdr3_nt: TGTGCCAGCAGCCTAACAGGTTCCTACAATGAGCAGTTCTTC; cdr3_aa: CASSLTGSYNEQFF
j_call: TRBJ2-3; v_call: TRBV18; d_call: TRBD2; clone_size: -; cdr3_nt: TGTGCCAGCTCACCGGGACTAGCGGGGGGCAGGGAAGCCACAGATACGCAGTATTTT; cdr3_aa: CASSPGLAGGREATDTQYF
j_call: TRBJ2-1; v_call: TRBV6-4; d_call: -; clone_size: -; cdr3_nt: TGTGCCAGCAGTACAGAATGGGGCGGCGAGCAGTTCTTC; cdr3_aa: CASSTEWGGEQFF
j_call: TRBJ1-1; v_call: TRBV7-9; d_call: -; clone_size: once; cdr3_nt: TGTGCCAGCAGCTTAGGTACGGGCGAAGCTTTCTTT; cdr3_aa: CASSLGTGEAFF
j_call: TRBJ1-2; v_call: TRBV5-1; d_call: -; clone_size: -; cdr3_nt: TGCGCCAGCAGCCCGGTGGGGACGGCTAACTATGGCTACACCTTC; cdr3_aa: CASSPVGTANYGYTF
j_call: TRBJ1-2; v_call: TRBV5-6; d_call: -; clone_size: once; cdr3_nt: TGTGCCAGCAGCTTGGGGCCCAGGGATAACTATGGCTACACCTTC; cdr3_aa: CASSLGPRDNYGYTF
j_call: TRBJ2-5; v_call: TRBV30; d_call: -; clone_size: -; cdr3_nt: TGTGCCTGGAGTACGGGTCACCAAGAGACCCAGTACTTC; cdr3_aa: CAWSTGHQETQYF
j_call: TRBJ2-7; v_call: TRBV2; d_call: -; clone_size: few; cdr3_nt: TGTGCCAGCAGTGAACAGGCCTACGAGCAGTACTTC; cdr3_aa: CASSEQAYEQYF
j_call: TRBJ1-2; v_call: TRBV7-3; d_call: -; clone_size: -; cdr3_nt: TGTGCCAGCAGCCCCCAACCCGACAGCCTTTATGGCTACACCTTC; cdr3_aa: CASSPQPDSLYGYTF
j_call: TRBJ1-6; v_call: TRBV19; d_call: -; clone_size: -; cdr3_nt: TGTGCCAGTAGCCGCCAGGGGAGGGGTTCACCCCTCCACTTT; cdr3_aa: CASSRQGRGSPLHF
j_call: TRBJ2-2; v_call: TRBV7-6; d_call: -; clone_size: -; cdr3_nt: TGTGCCAGCAGCCCTAAGAGAGGAATCACCGGGGAGCTGTTTTTT; cdr3_aa: CASSPKRGITGELFF
j_call: TRBJ1-1; v_call: TRBV28; d_call: TRBD1; clone_size: once; cdr3_nt: TGTGCCAGCAGTTTCCTCGACAGGGTGGACACTGAAGCTTTCTTT; cdr3_aa: CASSFLDRVDTEAFF
j_call: TRBJ1-4; v_call: TRBV5-4; d_call: -; clone_size: -; cdr3_nt: TGTGCCAGCAGCTTAGGGGGTGTTAATGAAAAACTGTTTTTT; cdr3_aa: CASSLGGVNEKLFF
j_call: TRBJ1-2; v_call: TRBV7-2; d_call: -; clone_size: -; cdr3_nt: TGTGCCAGCAGCTTAGAAGCCGTGAAGGGCAGAGGAAATGGCTACACCTTC; cdr3_aa: CASSLEAVKGRGNGYTF
j_call: TRBJ1-1; v_call: TRBV6-5; d_call: -; clone_size: -; cdr3_nt: TGTGCCAGCAGTTACCGGACGGGAAACACTGAAGCTTTCTTT; cdr3_aa: CASSYRTGNTEAFF
j_call: TRBJ2-7; v_call: TRBV11-1; d_call: -; clone_size: -; cdr3_nt: TGTGCCAGCAGCCCCAGGGTTCATCACTCCTACGAGCAGTACTTC; cdr3_aa: CASSPRVHHSYEQYF
j_call: TRBJ2-7; v_call: TRBV6-6; d_call: TRBD2; clone_size: few; cdr3_nt: TGTGCCAGCAGTTTAAGACTAGCGGGGGTTGAGTACTTC; cdr3_aa: CASSLRLAGVEYF
j_call: TRBJ2-1; v_call: TRBV5-4; d_call: -; clone_size: -; cdr3_nt: TGTGCCAGCAGCTTGGTTACAAGCTCCTACAATGAGCAGTTCTTC; cdr3_aa: CASSLVTSSYNEQFF
j_call: TRBJ1-5; v_call: TRBV6-1; d_call: -; clone_size: once; cdr3_nt: TGTGCCATCAGTCGCCGGGGAAGTAGCAATCAGCCCCAGCATTTT; cdr3_aa: CAISRRGSSNQPQHF
j_call: TRBJ2-7; v_call: TRBV6-5; d_call: TRBD2; clone_size: -; cdr3_nt: TGTGCCAGCAGTCGACGGACTAGTTCCGGCGAGCAGTACTTC; cdr3_aa: CASSRRTSSGEQYF
j_call: TRBJ1-3; v_call: TRBV9; d_call: -; clone_size: -; cdr3_nt: TGTGCCAGCAGCTCCCGGGGGGGCAGTTCTGGAAACACCATATATTTT; cdr3_aa: CASSSRGGSSGNTIYF
j_call: TRBJ2-5; v_call: TRBV15; d_call: TRBD1; clone_size: -; cdr3_nt: TGTGCCACCAGCAGATTCGGACAGGGAGGAGAGACCCAGTACTTC; cdr3_aa: CATSRFGQGGETQYF
j_call: TRBJ1-6; v_call: TRBV18; d_call: -; clone_size: -; cdr3_nt: TGTGCCAGCTCTCCAGCCCGGGACGCCAATTCACCCCTCCACTTT; cdr3_aa: CASSPARDANSPLHF
j_call: TRBJ2-4; v_call: TRBV28; d_call: -; clone_size: -; cdr3_nt: TGTGCCAGCAGTCGACGGGAGCTTCTAGCCAAAAACATTCAGTACTTC; cdr3_aa: CASSRRELLAKNIQYF
j_call: TRBJ2-1; v_call: TRBV4-2; d_call: -; clone_size: -; cdr3_nt: TGTGCCAGCAGCCAGGAATGGCTAGAGACCTACAATGAGCAGTTCTTC; cdr3_aa: CASSQEWLETYNEQFF
j_call: TRBJ2-7; v_call: TRBV30; d_call: TRBD1; clone_size: -; cdr3_nt: TGTGCCTGGGCAGGACAGGGATGGAACGAGCAGTACTTC; cdr3_aa: CAWAGQGWNEQYF
j_call: TRBJ2-7; v_call: TRBV2; d_call: TRBD1; clone_size: -; cdr3_nt: TGTGCCAGCAGACAGGAAGACAGGGCCAAGGGGCAGTACTTC; cdr3_aa: CASRQEDRAKGQYF
j_call: TRBJ2-5; v_call: TRBV5-1; d_call: -; clone_size: -; cdr3_nt: TGCGCCAGCAGCCTATCGTCGGACAGCCCCCAAGAGACCCAGTACTTC; cdr3_aa: CASSLSSDSPQETQYF
j_call: TRBJ2-7; v_call: TRBV6-5; d_call: -; clone_size: -; cdr3_nt: TGTGCCAGCAGTTACTCGAGATCCTACGAGCAGTACTTC; cdr3_aa: CASSYSRSYEQYF
j_call: TRBJ1-5; v_call: TRBV5-1; d_call: -; clone_size: -; cdr3_nt: TGCGCCAGCAGCAGGGGACCTGAAGTCAATCAGCCCCAGCATTTT; cdr3_aa: CASSRGPEVNQPQHF
j_call: TRBJ2-2; v_call: TRBV6-6; d_call: -; clone_size: -; cdr3_nt: TGTGCCAGCAGTTATTCGGGCAGTTCGAACACCGGGGAGCTGTTTTTT; cdr3_aa: CASSYSGSSNTGELFF
j_call: TRBJ2-7; v_call: TRBV19; d_call: TRBD1; clone_size: -; cdr3_nt: TGTGCCAGTACCCCTGGACAGGGCCTCTCCTACGAGCAGTACTTC; cdr3_aa: CASTPGQGLSYEQYF
j_call: TRBJ1-1; v_call: TRBV10-1; d_call: -; clone_size: once; cdr3_nt: TGCGCCAGCAGTTACTGGCAGACGGGCACTGAAGCTTTCTTT; cdr3_aa: CASSYWQTGTEAFF
j_call: TRBJ2-6; v_call: TRBV18; d_call: TRBD2; clone_size: -; cdr3_nt: TGTGCCAGCTCACCACAGGCGCTAGCGGGGGTTGGGGCCAACGTCCTGACTTTC; cdr3_aa: CASSPQALAGVGANVLTF
j_call: TRBJ2-2; v_call: TRBV18; d_call: -; clone_size: -; cdr3_nt: TGTGCCAGCTCAATGGGGACGGTAAACACCGGGGAGCTGTTTTTT; cdr3_aa: CASSMGTVNTGELFF
j_call: TRBJ1-5; v_call: TRBV19; d_call: -; clone_size: -; cdr3_nt: TGTGCCAGTAGCCCCTCAGGGGCAGGGGCCCAGCATTTT; cdr3_aa: CASSPSGAGAQHF
j_call: TRBJ1-6; v_call: TRBV28; d_call: -; clone_size: -; cdr3_nt: TGTGCCAGCAGTAGATGGCCCTATAATTCACCCCTCCACTTT; cdr3_aa: CASSRWPYNSPLHF